Shown below are 6 T cell receptor beta chains from a single sample sequenced in a study of blood T cell repertoires in COVID-19. Sequencing used immunoSEQ multiplex PCR; TCRdb keeps in-frame clones, though not all of them. This table has about 47,000 clones, over 75% appearing once. The sequencing input was peripheral blood. These receptor sequences come from a woman aged 80 or over with COVID-19, enrolled during active disease.

This chain uses TRBV6-5 with TRBJ2-7; tentative D call: TRBD1 (6 bases). Germline CDR1 is MNHEY and CDR2 is SVGAGI. Deletions cut 6 bases from V and 3 bases from J, with 15 bases between. The CDR3 spans 14 residues. CDR3 nucleotide sequence: TGTGCCAGCAGGGACCGGGACAACAACTACGAGCAGTACTTC. Translated, it gives CASRDRDNNYEQYF.

This clone was observed a handful of times. This rearrangement joins TRBV5-1 to TRBJ1-6, with D uncertain. The CDR3 contains 12 residues. Germline CDR1 SGHRS, CDR2 YFSETQ. V was pared by 0 bases and J by 13 bases, with 8 bases between. CDR3 sequence: CASSLEEGPLHF. The CDR3 DNA sequence: TGCGCCAGCAGCTTGGAGGAGGGCCCCCTCCACTTT.

The chain combines TRBV19 with TRBJ2-6; 7 bases align to TRBD2. The V gene end was trimmed by 5 bases and the J gene end by 0 bases; junction bases not matched to a gene: 10. CDR1 is LNHDA and CDR2 is SQIVND in the germline V gene (reference sequence). This CDR3 has 18 amino acids. CDR3 DNA: TGTGCCAGTAGTTCAGTTAGCGGGTGGAGCTCTGGGGCCAACGTCCTGACTTTC. Its translation is CASSSVSGWSSGANVLTF.

The chain carries TRBV9 and TRBJ2-1, with 12 positions matching TRBD2. The CDR3 loop spans 16 amino acids. Germline V gene data show CDR1 as SGDLS and CDR2 as YYNGEE. Trimming at V came to 2 bases and at J to 8 bases, leaving 8 bases not matched to a gene. CDR3 in amino acids: CASSVQTSGSVDEQFF. In DNA, the CDR3 is TGTGCCAGCAGCGTCCAGACTAGCGGGAGTGTAGATGAGCAGTTCTTC.

The chain couples TRBV7-3 to TRBJ2-7; TRBD1 might be the D (6 bases). Trimming took 0 bases from V and 6 from J, leaving 9 bases between them. Germline V gene data show CDR1 as SGHTA and CDR2 as FQGTGA. This CDR3 is 13 amino acids long. The CDR3 DNA is TGTGCCAGCAGCTTAACGTTAGGGGGCGAGCAGTACTTC. It yields the protein CASSLTLGGEQYF.

This rearrangement joins TRBV5-6 to TRBJ2-3, with 9 bases identical to TRBD2. Trimming at V came to 3 bases and at J to 6 bases, leaving 5 bases not matched to a gene. This CDR3 has 14 residues. Germline values: CDR1 SGHDT, CDR2 YYEEEE. The CDR3: CASSYSGSLDTQYF. CDR3 bases: TGTGCCAGCAGCTATAGCGGGAGTCTTGATACGCAGTATTTT.